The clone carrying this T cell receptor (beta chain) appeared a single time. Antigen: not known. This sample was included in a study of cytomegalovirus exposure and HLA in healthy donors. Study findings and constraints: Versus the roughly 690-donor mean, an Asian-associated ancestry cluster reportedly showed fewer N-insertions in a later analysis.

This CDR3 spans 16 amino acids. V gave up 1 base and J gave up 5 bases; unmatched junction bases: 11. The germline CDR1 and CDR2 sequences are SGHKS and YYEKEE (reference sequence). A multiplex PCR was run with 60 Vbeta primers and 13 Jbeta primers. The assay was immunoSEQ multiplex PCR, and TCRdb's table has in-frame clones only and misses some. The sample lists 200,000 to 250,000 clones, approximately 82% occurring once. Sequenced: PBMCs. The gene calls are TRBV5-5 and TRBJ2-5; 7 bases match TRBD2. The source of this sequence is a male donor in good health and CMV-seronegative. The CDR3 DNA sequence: TGTGCCAGCAGCTTGTACCTAGCGGAAGGAGGGGAGACCCAGTACTTC. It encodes CASSLYLAEGGETQYF.